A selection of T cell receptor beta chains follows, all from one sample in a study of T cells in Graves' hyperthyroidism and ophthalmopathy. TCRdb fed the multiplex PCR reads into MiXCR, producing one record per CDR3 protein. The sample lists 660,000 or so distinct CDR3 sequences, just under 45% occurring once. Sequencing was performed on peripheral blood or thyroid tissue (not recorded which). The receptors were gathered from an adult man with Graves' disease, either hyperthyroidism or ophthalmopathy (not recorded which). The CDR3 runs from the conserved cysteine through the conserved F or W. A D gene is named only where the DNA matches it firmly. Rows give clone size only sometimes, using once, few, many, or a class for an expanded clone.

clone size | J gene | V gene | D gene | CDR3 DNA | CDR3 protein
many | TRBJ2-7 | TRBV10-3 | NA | TGCGCCAGCAGTGAGACAGGCTACGAGCAGTACTTC | CASSETGYEQYF
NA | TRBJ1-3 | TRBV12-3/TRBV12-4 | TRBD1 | TGTGCCAGCAGTTTCGGGACAGCGCCTACTGGAAACACCATATATTTT | CASSFGTAPTGNTIYF
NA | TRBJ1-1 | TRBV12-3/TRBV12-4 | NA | TGTGCCAGCAGTTGGGGGGCGACCACTGAAGCTTTCTTT | CASSWGATTEAFF
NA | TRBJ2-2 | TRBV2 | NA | TGTGCCAGCGGGGGGCCGACAGGGAACACCGGGGAGCTGTTTTTT | CASGGPTGNTGELFF
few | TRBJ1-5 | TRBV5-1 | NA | TGCGCCAGCAGCTTCGACGGCATGAGCGGCAATCAGCCCCAGCATTTT | CASSFDGMSGNQPQHF
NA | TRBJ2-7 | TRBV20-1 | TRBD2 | TGCAGTGCCCTCACTAGCGGGACGGGGTACGAGCAGTACTTC | CSALTSGTGYEQYF
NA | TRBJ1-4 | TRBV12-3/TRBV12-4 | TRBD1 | TGTGCCAGCAGCCTCCATGACAGGGGACAGTTT | CASSLHDRGQF
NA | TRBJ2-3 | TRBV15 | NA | TGTGCCACCAGCAGAGGCAGGGCCGCAGATACGCAGTATTTT | CATSRGRAADTQYF
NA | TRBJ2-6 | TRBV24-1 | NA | TGTGCCAGCAGTGAGTTGGGCCATACTGGGGCCAACGTCCTGACTTTC | CASSELGHTGANVLTF
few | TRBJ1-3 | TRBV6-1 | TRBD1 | TGTGCCAGCAGTCCGCGACAGGGAACTGGAAACACCATATATTTT | CASSPRQGTGNTIYF